This entry concerns a single TCR beta chain. Antigen: not known. These data belong to a study of shared clonotypes between healthy human individuals. Across the study: Sampling drew on donors who were a couple of women and a few men aged 18 to 49. Overall study findings and caveats: Generally, estimated richness proved larger in naive subsets than it did in memory subsets.

Caucasian adults living in Nashville, Tennessee, provided all samples. Subsets obtained from CD4+ cells comprised CD45RA+ naive and CD45RA-negative memory cells. Using immunoSEQ multiplex PCR, the repertoire was profiled, and TCRdb retains in-frame clones only, with some absent. The sample includes under 850,000 clones, just under 75% of them seen just once. The germline V gene encodes CDR1 GTSNPN and CDR2 SVGIG (reference sequence). The germline V and J ends were trimmed by 5 bases and 2 bases, with 9 bases remaining between them. The CDR3 loop spans 12 amino acids. The receptor's source is a woman aged 25 to 39 in good health. The source material was memory CD4+ T cells sorted from blood. Subset here: CD45RA-negative fraction. The chain couples TRBV30 to TRBJ2-5, with D perhaps TRBD2 (6 bases). The CDR3 spells CAWGGTQETQYF. CDR3 DNA sequence: TGTGCCTGGGGCGGGACTCAAGAGACCCAGTACTTC.